Listed here are 11 T cell receptor beta chains from one sample, sequenced in a study of PD-1 blockade in classical Hodgkin lymphoma. TCRdb's copy holds only in-frame clones and misses some; the assay was immunoSEQ multiplex PCR. The top ten clones hold less than 20% of a sample with roughly 90,000 clones, roughly 79% of them seen once. Every patient was affected by relapse after autologous stem cell transplantation, while exposure to brentuximab vedotin was not uniform. The sample in question was peripheral blood mononuclear cells (PBMCs), obtained before the second cycle of nivolumab. The receptor source for this set is a human donor with classical Hodgkin lymphoma.

The chain recombines TRBV5-4 with TRBJ1-1; D may be TRBD1 (6 bases). In germline, CDR1 is SGHNT, CDR2 YYREEE (reference sequence). The germline V and J ends were trimmed by 3 bases and 0 bases, with 12 bases remaining between them. The CDR3 is made up of 15 amino acids. CDR3 residues: CASSSAGDMNTEAFF. The CDR3, as DNA: TGTGCCAGCAGCTCAGCAGGGGACATGAACACTGAAGCTTTCTTT.

The V gene is TRBV6-1, the J gene TRBJ1-4, with 11 bases that match TRBD1. The CDR3 has 15 residues. CDR1 MNHNS and CDR2 SASEGT come from the germline V gene. Trimming at V came to 7 bases and at J to 8 bases, leaving 9 bases not matched to a gene. Here the CDR3 DNA reads TGTGCCAGCACTCCAGGACAGGGGGCGTGGGAAAAACTGTTTTTT. Protein product: CASTPGQGAWEKLFF.

CDR3 nucleotide sequence: TGCGCCAGCAGTGAACACGCAGGGTCTAACTATGGCTACACCTTC. It encodes CASSEHAGSNYGYTF. The rearrangement uses TRBV10-1 and TRBJ1-2, with a weak D call TRBD1 (5 bases). V was trimmed by 3 bases and J by 0 bases, leaving 11 bases between them. The CDR3 covers 15 residues. The germline CDR1 and CDR2 sequences are WNHNN and SYGVQD (reference sequence).

The rearrangement joins TRBV27 to TRBJ1-1; D call uncertain. Germline V lookup: CDR1 MNHEY, CDR2 SMNVEV (reference sequence). Trimming left V 4 bases short and J 6 bases short, with 15 bases between. This CDR3 comprises 14 residues. CDR3 in DNA: TGTGCCAGCAGTTATGGCCCCCCGGGGTCTGAAGCTTTCTTT. Translating gives CASSYGPPGSEAFF.

The V and J genes are TRBV6-5 and TRBJ1-1, with D uncertain. The CDR3 consists of 13 residues. The ends were cut back, 7 bases at V and 4 bases at J, with 13 bases in the middle. The germline V gene has CDR1 MNHEY and CDR2 SVGAGI. The CDR3 nucleotides read TGTGCCAGCATTAACGCGGTTTTCACTGAAGCTTTCTTT. Protein sequence: CASINAVFTEAFF.

In its sample, this clone was seen once. The V call is TRBV10-3, the J call TRBJ1-1; possibly TRBD1 for D (6 bases). V lost 4 bases, J lost 5 bases, and 11 bases lay in between. The length of the CDR3 is 13 residues. The germline CDR1 and CDR2 sequences are ENHRY and SYGVKD. The CDR3 DNA reads as TGTGCCATCAGTGTTTTGGGACAAACTGAAGCTTTCTTT. It is translated as CAISVLGQTEAFF.

The chain recombines TRBV4-2 with TRBJ2-1; no reliable D call. The CDR3 has 14 amino acids. Trimming removed 0 bases from V and 9 bases from J, with 12 bases in between. Germline values: CDR1 LGHNA, CDR2 YNFKEQ. The chain's CDR3 is CASSQDARLGEQFF. DNA for the CDR3: TGTGCCAGCAGCCAAGATGCGCGCCTTGGTGAGCAGTTCTTC.

The chain recombines TRBV7-8 with TRBJ2-7; D may be TRBD2 (5 bases). The germline gives CDR1 SGHVS, CDR2 FQNEAQ. The CDR3 sequence is 15 residues long. V was cut by 1 base and J by 5 bases, with 15 bases left in between. The CDR3 protein is CASSLEPSLPHEQYF. The CDR3 nucleotides read TGTGCCAGCAGCTTAGAGCCTAGCCTTCCGCACGAGCAGTACTTC.

This clone was picked up one time. J is TRBJ2-2 and V is TRBV27; 7 bases match TRBD2. Losses at the gene ends were 2 bases for V and 2 bases for J; bases not matched to a gene: 2. The CDR3 sequence is 15 residues long. Germline CDR1 and CDR2: MNHEY and SMNVEV (reference sequence). CDR3 nucleotide sequence: TGTGCCAGCAGTTTAGAGCGGGGTAACACCGGGGAGCTGTTTTTT. It codes for CASSLERGNTGELFF.

As concerns this clone: The junction shows a germline mismatch at one end, possibly a read error. Other DNA sequences in this sample translate to the same CDR3. The J gene is TRBJ2-1, the V gene TRBV10-3; D gene unclear. The germline CDR1 and CDR2 sequences are ENHRY and SYGVKD. CDR3 length: 11 residues. In DNA, the CDR3 is TGTGCCATCAGCGAGTACAATGAGCAGTTCTTC. Its translation is CAISEYNEQFF.

The chain carries TRBV19 and TRBJ2-7; 9 bases are shared with TRBD1. The germline gives CDR1 LNHDA, CDR2 SQIVND (reference sequence). The CDR3 has 16 residues. The V segment lost 5 bases and the J segment 2 bases; nucleotides outside the gene matches: 10. The CDR3 here is CASSPVGTGIPYEQYF. The CDR3, as DNA: TGTGCCAGTAGTCCTGTTGGGACAGGGATTCCCTACGAGCAGTACTTC.